This TCR beta chain was retrieved from a study of cytomegalovirus exposure and HLA in healthy donors. PCR employed 60 Vbeta and 13 Jbeta primers. Generated by immunoSEQ multiplex PCR, the TCRdb table keeps only in-frame clones and is missing some. The table includes tens of thousands of clones, more than 60% detected once. The CDR3 consists of 15 residues. V was cut by 2 bases and J by 0 bases, with 9 bases left in between. Per the germline V gene, CDR1 is SNHLY and CDR2 is FYNNEI. The chain joins TRBV2 to TRBJ2-3; possibly TRBD2 for D (6 bases). The TCR sequence derives from a man aged 45 to 65 in good health and CMV-seropositive. What was sequenced was PBMCs. As DNA, the CDR3 is TGTGCCAGCAGTGAACGGGGGTATAGCACAGATACGCAGTATTTT. This gives the protein CASSERGYSTDTQYF.